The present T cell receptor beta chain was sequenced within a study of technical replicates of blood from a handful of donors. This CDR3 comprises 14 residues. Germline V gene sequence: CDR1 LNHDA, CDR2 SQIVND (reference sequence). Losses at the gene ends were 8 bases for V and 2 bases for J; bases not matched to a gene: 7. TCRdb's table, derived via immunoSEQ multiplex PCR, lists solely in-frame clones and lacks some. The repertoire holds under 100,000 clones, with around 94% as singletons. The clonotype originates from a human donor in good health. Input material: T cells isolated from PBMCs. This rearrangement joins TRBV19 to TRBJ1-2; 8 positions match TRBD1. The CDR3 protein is CASDDQGANYGYTF. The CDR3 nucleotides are TGTGCCAGTGATGACCAGGGGGCCAACTATGGCTACACCTTC.